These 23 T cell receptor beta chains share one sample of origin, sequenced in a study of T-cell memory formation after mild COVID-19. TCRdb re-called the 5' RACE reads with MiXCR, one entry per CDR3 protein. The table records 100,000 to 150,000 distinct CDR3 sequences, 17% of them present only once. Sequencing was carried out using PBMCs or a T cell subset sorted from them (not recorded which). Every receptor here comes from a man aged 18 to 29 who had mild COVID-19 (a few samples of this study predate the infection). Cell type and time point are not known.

This CDR3 reads CASSVGLAGRNTGELFF. CDR3 in DNA: TGTGCCAGCAGCGTTGGACTAGCGGGAAGGAACACCGGGGAGCTGTTTTTT. J is TRBJ2-2 and V is TRBV9; 12 bases are shared with TRBD2. The V gene's germline CDR1 is SGDLS and CDR2 YYNGEE. Losses at the gene ends were 2 bases for V and 1 base for J; bases not matched to a gene: 3. The CDR3 has 17 amino acids.

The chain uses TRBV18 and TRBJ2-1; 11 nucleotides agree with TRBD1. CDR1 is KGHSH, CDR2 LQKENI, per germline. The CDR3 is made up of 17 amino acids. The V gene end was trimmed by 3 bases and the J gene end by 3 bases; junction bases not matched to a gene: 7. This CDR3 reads CASSPLAGTGGYNEQFF. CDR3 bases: TGTGCCAGCTCACCCCTTGCCGGGACAGGGGGCTACAATGAGCAGTTCTTC.

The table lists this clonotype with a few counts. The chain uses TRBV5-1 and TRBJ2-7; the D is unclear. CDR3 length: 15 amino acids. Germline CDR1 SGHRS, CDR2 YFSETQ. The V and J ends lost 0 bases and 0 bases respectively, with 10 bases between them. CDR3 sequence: CASSLAWTGSYEQYF. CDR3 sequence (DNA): TGCGCCAGCAGCTTGGCCTGGACGGGCTCCTACGAGCAGTACTTC.

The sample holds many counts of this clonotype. As DNA, the CDR3 is TGCGCCAGCAGCTTGACTCCGGGGACCCAGTACTTC. It is translated as CASSLTPGTQYF. The gene calls are TRBV5-1 and TRBJ2-5, with D unclear. The ends were cut back, 1 base at V and 7 bases at J, with 8 bases in the middle. CDR3 size: 12 residues. Germline CDR1 SGHRS, CDR2 YFSETQ.

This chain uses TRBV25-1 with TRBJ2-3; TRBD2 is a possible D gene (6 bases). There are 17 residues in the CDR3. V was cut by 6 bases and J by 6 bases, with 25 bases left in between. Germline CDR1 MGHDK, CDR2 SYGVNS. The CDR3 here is CASSPGTHMGFGDTQYF. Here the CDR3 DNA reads TGTGCCAGCAGCCCCGGGACTCATATGGGGTTTGGTGATACGCAGTATTTT.

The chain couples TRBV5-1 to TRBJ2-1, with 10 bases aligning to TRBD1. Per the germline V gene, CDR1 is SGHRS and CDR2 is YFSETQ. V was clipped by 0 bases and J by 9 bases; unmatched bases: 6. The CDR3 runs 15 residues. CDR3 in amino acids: CASSLGTGGGGEQFF. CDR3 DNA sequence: TGCGCCAGCAGCTTGGGGACAGGGGGAGGAGGTGAGCAGTTCTTC.

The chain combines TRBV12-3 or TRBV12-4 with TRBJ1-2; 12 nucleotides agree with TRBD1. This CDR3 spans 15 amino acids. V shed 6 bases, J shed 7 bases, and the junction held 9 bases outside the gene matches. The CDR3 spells CASSDRDRGHGGYTF. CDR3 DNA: TGTGCCAGCAGCGACCGGGACAGGGGGCATGGTGGCTACACCTTC.

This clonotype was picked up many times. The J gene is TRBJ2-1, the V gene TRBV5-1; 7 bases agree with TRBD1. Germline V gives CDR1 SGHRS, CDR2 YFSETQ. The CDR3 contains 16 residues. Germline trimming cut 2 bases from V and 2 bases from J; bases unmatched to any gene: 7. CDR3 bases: TGCGCCAGCAGCTTCCGATTCGGGACAGCCTACAATGAGCAGTTCTTC. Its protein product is CASSFRFGTAYNEQFF.

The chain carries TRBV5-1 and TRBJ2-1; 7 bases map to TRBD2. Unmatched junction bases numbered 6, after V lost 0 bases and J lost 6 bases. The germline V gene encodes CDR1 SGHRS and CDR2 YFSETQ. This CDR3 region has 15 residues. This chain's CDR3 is CASSLGTSRGNEQFF. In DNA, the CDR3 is TGCGCCAGCAGCTTGGGGACTAGTCGGGGCAATGAGCAGTTCTTC.

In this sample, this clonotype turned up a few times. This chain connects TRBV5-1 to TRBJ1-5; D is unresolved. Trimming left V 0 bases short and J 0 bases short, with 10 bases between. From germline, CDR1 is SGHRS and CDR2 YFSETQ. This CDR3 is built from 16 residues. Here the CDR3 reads CASSLAGGNSNQPQHF. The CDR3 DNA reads TGCGCCAGCAGCTTGGCCGGAGGGAATAGCAATCAGCCCCAGCATTTT.

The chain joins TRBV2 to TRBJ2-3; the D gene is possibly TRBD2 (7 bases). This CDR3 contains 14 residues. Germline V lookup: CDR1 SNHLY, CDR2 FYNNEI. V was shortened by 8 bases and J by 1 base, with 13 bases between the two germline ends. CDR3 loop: CASGGASRTDTQYF. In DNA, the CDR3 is TGTGCCAGCGGGGGGGCCTCACGCACAGATACGCAGTATTTT.

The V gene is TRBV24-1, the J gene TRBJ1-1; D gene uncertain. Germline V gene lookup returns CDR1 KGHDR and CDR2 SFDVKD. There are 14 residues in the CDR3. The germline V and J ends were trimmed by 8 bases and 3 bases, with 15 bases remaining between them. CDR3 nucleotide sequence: TGTGCCACCATGGGATCTAGGCGGGACACTGAAGCTTTCTTT. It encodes CATMGSRRDTEAFF.

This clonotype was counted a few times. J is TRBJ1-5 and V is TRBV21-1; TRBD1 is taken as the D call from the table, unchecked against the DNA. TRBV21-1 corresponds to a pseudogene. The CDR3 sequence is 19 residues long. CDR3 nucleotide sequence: TGTGCCAGCAGCGCTCCGGGACAGGGAGATGGGGGGGCGCTGCAGCCCCAGCATTTT. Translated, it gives CASSAPGQGDGGALQPQHF.

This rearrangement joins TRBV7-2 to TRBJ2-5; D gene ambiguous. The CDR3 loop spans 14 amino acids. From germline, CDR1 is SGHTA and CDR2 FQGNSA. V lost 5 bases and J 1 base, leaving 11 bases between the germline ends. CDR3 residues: CASSPRMSQETQYF. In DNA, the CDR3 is TGTGCCAGCAGCCCCAGGATGAGCCAAGAGACCCAGTACTTC.

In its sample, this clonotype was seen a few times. DNA for the CDR3: TGTGCCAGCAGTCTGAAACAGGGGGCTCACCTCTACTACGAGCAGTACGTC. This sequence encodes CASSLKQGAHLYYEQYV. The rearrangement joins TRBV6-2 or TRBV6-3 to TRBJ2-7, with TRBD1 matching 9 bases. Germline loops: CDR1 MNHEY, CDR2 SVGEGT. The V gene end was trimmed by 5 bases and the J gene end by 3 bases; junction bases not matched to a gene: 14. The CDR3 has 17 residues.

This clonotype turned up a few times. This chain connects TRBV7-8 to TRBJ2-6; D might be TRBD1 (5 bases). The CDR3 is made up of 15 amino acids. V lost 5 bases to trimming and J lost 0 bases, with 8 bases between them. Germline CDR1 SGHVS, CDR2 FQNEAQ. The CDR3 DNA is TGTGCCAGCAGCCGACAGAGCTCTGGGGCCAACGTCCTGACTTTC. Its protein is CASSRQSSGANVLTF.

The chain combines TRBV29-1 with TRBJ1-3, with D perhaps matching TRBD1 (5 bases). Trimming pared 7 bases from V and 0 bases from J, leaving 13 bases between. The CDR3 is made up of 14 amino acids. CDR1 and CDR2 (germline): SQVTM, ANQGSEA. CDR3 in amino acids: CSAGSRDSGNTIYF. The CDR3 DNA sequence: TGCAGCGCCGGATCCAGGGACTCTGGAAACACCATATATTTT. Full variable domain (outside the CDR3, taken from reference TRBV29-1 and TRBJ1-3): SAVISQKPSRDICQRGTSLTIQCQVDSQVTMMFWYRQQPGQSLTLIATANQGSEATYESGFVIDKFPISRPNLTFSTLTVSNMSPEDSSIYLCSAGSRDSGNTIYFGEGSWLTVV.

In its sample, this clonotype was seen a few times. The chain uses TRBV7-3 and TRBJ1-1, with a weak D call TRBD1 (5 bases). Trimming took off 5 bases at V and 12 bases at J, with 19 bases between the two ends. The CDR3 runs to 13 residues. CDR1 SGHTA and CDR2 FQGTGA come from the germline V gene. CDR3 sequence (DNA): TGTGCCAGCAGCCATAGTGGGGGAGGGAAAACTTTCTTT. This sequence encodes CASSHSGGGKTFF.

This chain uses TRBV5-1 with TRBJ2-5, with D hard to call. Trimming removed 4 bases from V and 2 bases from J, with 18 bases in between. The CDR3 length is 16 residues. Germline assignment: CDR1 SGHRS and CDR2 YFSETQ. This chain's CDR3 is CASSIDRAPRQETQYF. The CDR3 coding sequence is TGCGCCAGCAGCATTGACCGGGCCCCTAGGCAAGAGACCCAGTACTTC. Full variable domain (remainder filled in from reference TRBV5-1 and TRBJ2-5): KAGVTQTPRYLIKTRGQQVTLSCSPISGHRSVSWYQQTPGQGLQFLFEYFSETQRNKGNFPGRFSGRQFSNSRSEMNVSTLELGDSALYLCASSIDRAPRQETQYFGPGTRLLVL.

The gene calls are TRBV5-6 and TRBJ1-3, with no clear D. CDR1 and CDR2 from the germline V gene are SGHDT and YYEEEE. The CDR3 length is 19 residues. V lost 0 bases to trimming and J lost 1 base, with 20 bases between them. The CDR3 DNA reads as TGTGCCAGCAGCTTGGTAGTGTGGGCCAGCGCCACATCTGGAAACACCATATATTTT. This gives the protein CASSLVVWASATSGNTIYF.

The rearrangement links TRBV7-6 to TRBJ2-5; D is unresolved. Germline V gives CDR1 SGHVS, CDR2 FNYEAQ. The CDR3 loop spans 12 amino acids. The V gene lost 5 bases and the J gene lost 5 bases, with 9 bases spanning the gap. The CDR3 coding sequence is TGTGCCAGCAGCCGTAGCCGCGAGACCCAGTACTTC. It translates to CASSRSRETQYF.

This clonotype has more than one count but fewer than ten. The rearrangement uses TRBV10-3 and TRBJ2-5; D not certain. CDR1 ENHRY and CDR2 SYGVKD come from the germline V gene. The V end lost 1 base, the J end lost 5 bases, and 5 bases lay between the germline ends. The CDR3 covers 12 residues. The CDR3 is CAISEYVETQYF. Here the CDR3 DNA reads TGTGCCATCAGTGAGTACGTTGAGACCCAGTACTTC.

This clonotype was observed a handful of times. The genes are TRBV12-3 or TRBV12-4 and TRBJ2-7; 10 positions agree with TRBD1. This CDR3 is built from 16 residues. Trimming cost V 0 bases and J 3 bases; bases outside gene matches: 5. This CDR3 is CASSLARGQGIYEQYF. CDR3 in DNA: TGTGCCAGCAGTTTAGCCAGGGGACAGGGGATCTACGAGCAGTACTTC.